A selection of T cell receptor beta chains follows, all from one sample in a study of blood T cells in healthy people across ages. TCRdb analysed the 5' RACE reads with MiXCR anew, one entry per CDR3 protein. This table holds about 1,500,000 distinct CDR3 sequences, 35% to 45% found once. The sample taken for sequencing was blood. Receptors originate from a woman in her late teens or twenties in good health. Both conserved end residues are part of each CDR3. Each record gives: J gene, V gene, clone size, D gene, CDR3 protein, CDR3 DNA. A D gene is named only where the DNA matches it firmly. Clone size appears in some rows only: once, few, many, or a class for an expanded clone.

j_call: TRBJ2-1; v_call: TRBV12-3/TRBV12-4; clone_size: .; d_call: .; cdr3_aa: CASRIDRGAEQFF; cdr3_nt: TGTGCCAGCAGAATTGATAGAGGGGCTGAGCAGTTCTTC
j_call: TRBJ2-1; v_call: TRBV2; clone_size: .; d_call: TRBD2; cdr3_aa: CASSGGLVGGNEQFF; cdr3_nt: TGTGCCAGCAGTGGGGGACTTGTGGGAGGGAATGAGCAGTTCTTC
j_call: TRBJ2-3; v_call: TRBV20-1; clone_size: few; d_call: .; cdr3_aa: CSAMQPLTQSDTQYF; cdr3_nt: TGCAGTGCGATGCAACCCCTCACTCAGTCCGATACGCAGTATTTT
j_call: TRBJ1-2; v_call: TRBV5-1; clone_size: .; d_call: .; cdr3_aa: CASSTGEGLNGYTF; cdr3_nt: TGCGCCAGCAGCACGGGAGAAGGGTTGAATGGCTACACCTTC
j_call: TRBJ1-4; v_call: TRBV3-1; clone_size: .; d_call: .; cdr3_aa: CASSQVLSTGKLFF; cdr3_nt: TGTGCCAGCAGCCAAGTCTTAAGCACTGGGAAACTGTTTTTT
j_call: TRBJ2-7; v_call: TRBV4-2; clone_size: .; d_call: TRBD1; cdr3_aa: CASSQGRGTGAYEQYF; cdr3_nt: TGTGCCAGCAGCCAAGGAAGGGGGACAGGAGCCTACGAGCAGTACTTC
j_call: TRBJ2-7; v_call: TRBV10-3; clone_size: .; d_call: TRBD2; cdr3_aa: CAISVSGEVEQYF; cdr3_nt: TGTGCCATCTCAGTTAGCGGGGAAGTCGAGCAGTACTTC
j_call: TRBJ2-3; v_call: TRBV4-1; clone_size: .; d_call: .; cdr3_aa: CASSQPAITDTQYF; cdr3_nt: TGCGCCAGCAGCCAACCGGCGATCACAGATACGCAGTATTTT
j_call: TRBJ1-2; v_call: TRBV27; clone_size: few; d_call: .; cdr3_aa: CASSPPGKANYGYTF; cdr3_nt: TGTGCCAGCAGTCCGCCGGGGAAAGCTAACTATGGCTACACCTTC
j_call: TRBJ2-3; v_call: TRBV5-8; clone_size: .; d_call: .; cdr3_aa: CASSSGQAYTDTQYF; cdr3_nt: TGTGCCAGCAGCTCAGGGCAGGCATACACAGATACGCAGTATTTT
j_call: TRBJ2-1; v_call: TRBV6-1; clone_size: once; d_call: TRBD2; cdr3_aa: CASSGGRAGDEQFF; cdr3_nt: TGTGCCAGCAGTGGAGGGAGGGCCGGGGATGAGCAGTTCTTC
j_call: TRBJ2-7; v_call: TRBV10-3; clone_size: .; d_call: .; cdr3_aa: CAITQTSSSYEQYF; cdr3_nt: TGTGCCATCACACAGACTAGTTCCTCCTACGAGCAGTACTTC
j_call: TRBJ2-1; v_call: TRBV10-3; clone_size: few; d_call: TRBD2; cdr3_aa: CAISDPGLAAHNEQFF; cdr3_nt: TGTGCCATCAGTGACCCGGGACTAGCGGCTCACAATGAGCAGTTCTTC
j_call: TRBJ1-5; v_call: TRBV10-3; clone_size: .; d_call: .; cdr3_aa: CAISEQGDSNQPQHF; cdr3_nt: TGTGCCATCAGTGAGCAAGGGGATAGCAATCAGCCCCAGCATTTT
j_call: TRBJ1-1; v_call: TRBV28; clone_size: once; d_call: .; cdr3_aa: CASRRLGGNTEAFF; cdr3_nt: TGTGCCAGCAGAAGGCTCGGAGGGAACACTGAAGCTTTCTTT
j_call: TRBJ2-5; v_call: TRBV12-3/TRBV12-4; clone_size: .; d_call: TRBD1; cdr3_aa: CASSLLGQRNEQYF; cdr3_nt: TGTGCCAGCAGTTTGCTGGGACAGCGCAATGAGCAGTACTTC
j_call: TRBJ2-5; v_call: TRBV11-3; clone_size: .; d_call: .; cdr3_aa: CASSLSVEETQYF; cdr3_nt: TGTGCCAGCAGCTTATCGGTCGAAGAGACCCAGTACTTC
j_call: TRBJ1-5; v_call: TRBV12-3/TRBV12-4; clone_size: many; d_call: TRBD1; cdr3_aa: CASRDRGSNQPQHF; cdr3_nt: TGTGCCAGCAGGGACAGGGGGAGCAATCAGCCCCAGCATTTT
j_call: TRBJ1-2; v_call: TRBV20-1; clone_size: .; d_call: .; cdr3_aa: CSARDNPNYGYTF; cdr3_nt: TGCAGTGCTAGAGATAACCCCAACTATGGCTACACCTTC
j_call: TRBJ2-7; v_call: TRBV9; clone_size: few; d_call: .; cdr3_aa: CASSAKGGTYEQYF; cdr3_nt: TGTGCCAGCAGCGCCAAGGGAGGTACCTACGAGCAGTACTTC
j_call: TRBJ2-3; v_call: TRBV27; clone_size: few; d_call: .; cdr3_aa: CASSAGDVGRTDTQYF; cdr3_nt: TGTGCCAGCAGTGCCGGCGACGTGGGTCGCACAGATACGCAGTATTTT
j_call: TRBJ2-3; v_call: TRBV7-2; clone_size: few; d_call: TRBD2; cdr3_aa: CASSTTSGSTDTQYF; cdr3_nt: TGTGCCAGCAGTACCACTAGCGGAAGCACAGATACGCAGTATTTT
j_call: TRBJ2-5; v_call: TRBV28; clone_size: .; d_call: .; cdr3_aa: CASRGVVDSARETQYF; cdr3_nt: TGTGCCAGCAGGGGTGTGGTAGACTCTGCACGAGAGACCCAGTACTTC
j_call: TRBJ2-1; v_call: TRBV12-3/TRBV12-4; clone_size: .; d_call: TRBD1; cdr3_aa: CASSASTGGEQFF; cdr3_nt: TGTGCCAGCAGTGCATCGACAGGGGGTGAGCAGTTCTTC
j_call: TRBJ2-7; v_call: TRBV7-8; clone_size: .; d_call: .; cdr3_aa: CASSPIEGAYEQYF; cdr3_nt: TGTGCCAGCAGCCCTATTGAGGGGGCCTACGAGCAGTACTTC
j_call: TRBJ2-1; v_call: TRBV20-1; clone_size: .; d_call: .; cdr3_aa: CSAGPRAYNEQFF; cdr3_nt: TGCAGTGCTGGACCCCGGGCCTACAATGAGCAGTTCTTC
j_call: TRBJ2-1; v_call: TRBV6-6; clone_size: .; d_call: .; cdr3_aa: CASSYSLSGVSYNEQFF; cdr3_nt: TGTGCCAGCAGTTACTCCCTGTCCGGGGTCTCCTACAATGAGCAGTTCTTC
j_call: TRBJ1-1; v_call: TRBV15; clone_size: many; d_call: .; cdr3_aa: CATSSGLNTEAFF; cdr3_nt: TGTGCCACCAGCTCCGGGCTGAACACTGAAGCTTTCTTT
j_call: TRBJ2-1; v_call: TRBV6-5; clone_size: .; d_call: .; cdr3_aa: CASSPGTQAYNEQFF; cdr3_nt: TGTGCCAGCAGCCCCGGGACACAGGCCTACAATGAGCAGTTCTTC
j_call: TRBJ2-3; v_call: TRBV3-1; clone_size: .; d_call: TRBD2; cdr3_aa: CASSQMPRLAGGVVSTDTQYF; cdr3_nt: TGTGCCAGCAGTCAAATGCCGAGACTAGCGGGGGGAGTTGTTAGCACAGATACGCAGTATTTT
j_call: TRBJ2-1; v_call: TRBV27; clone_size: .; d_call: TRBD2; cdr3_aa: CASSTRLAGPYNEQFF; cdr3_nt: TGTGCCAGCAGTACCCGACTAGCGGGTCCCTACAATGAGCAGTTCTTC
j_call: TRBJ2-3; v_call: TRBV5-5; clone_size: few; d_call: .; cdr3_aa: CASSSVEGGTDTQYF; cdr3_nt: TGTGCCAGCAGCTCGGTCGAGGGGGGCACAGATACGCAGTATTTT
j_call: TRBJ1-1; v_call: TRBV4-1; clone_size: few; d_call: .; cdr3_aa: CASSQGVDTEAFF; cdr3_nt: TGCGCCAGCAGCCAAGGGGTTGACACTGAAGCTTTCTTT
j_call: TRBJ2-7; v_call: TRBV20-1; clone_size: few; d_call: .; cdr3_aa: CSARRGGQAKSYEQYF; cdr3_nt: TGCAGTGCTAGGAGGGGGGGACAGGCAAAATCCTACGAGCAGTACTTC
j_call: TRBJ2-7; v_call: TRBV9; clone_size: .; d_call: .; cdr3_aa: CASSPSSSQLYEQYF; cdr3_nt: TGTGCCAGCAGCCCCTCCAGTTCCCAACTTTACGAGCAGTACTTC
j_call: TRBJ2-3; v_call: TRBV6-4; clone_size: .; d_call: .; cdr3_aa: CASKSLVTNTDTQYF; cdr3_nt: TGTGCCAGCAAAAGTCTCGTAACGAACACAGATACGCAGTATTTT